This T cell receptor beta chain was retrieved from a study of beta chain features in type 1 diabetes (dated by TCRdb to between 2017 and 2018). Study-level background: Mean age, gender distribution, total cell number and subset yield were not different between patients and healthy donors. A total of 85 million to 140 million sorted cells were examined across all samples, and a strong correlation was observed between cell number per subset and RNA yield. The study compared TCRB repertoires of sorted circulating CD4+ T cell subsets between recently diagnosed type 1 diabetes patients and matched healthy donors. Regulatory and stem cell-like memory subsets were obtained from only 8 patients and roughly 8 healthy donors, while naive and central memory subsets were obtained from all 30 or so donors. General findings and caveats noted by the study authors: At VDJ recombination sites, type 1 diabetes patients had fewer insertions and more deleted nucleotides, which implies abnormalities in thymic rearrangement. Because cDNA was sequenced instead of genomic DNA, highly expressing activated cells could be over-represented, though the groups showed no difference in activation or CD3 levels. Naive, central memory and regulatory TCRB repertoires appeared to be more similar among patients than among healthy donors. Only small numbers of individuals were included in the HLA sub-analyses, which left unresolved whether HLA type had any influence on TCRB rearrangement. Type 1 diabetes patients showed a moderate but significant shortening of TCRB CDR3 length in all four CD4+ subsets. Shorter templates might have been favored by PCR, but patient and control samples were amplified and corrected together, so both groups would have been affected equally by any skew.

As for this clone: There is no known antigen for this receptor. The record has no base qualities; no much larger clone is one base away.

For this chain, trimming is 6 bases at the V end and 2 bases at the J end, and the number of junction bases without a gene match is 2. CDR3 length: 13 amino acids, cysteine to phenylalanine. The read is trimmed to its CDR3 DNA, 39 bases read in frame from base 1. The germline V gene (reference sequence) supplies CDR1 SGHNT and CDR2 YYREEE. The High Capacity cDNA Reverse Transcription Kit was used to reverse transcribe all of the isolated RNA, meaning that expressed TCRB transcripts were what got sequenced. Naive, central memory and regulatory T cell samples underwent deep immunoSEQ sequencing, averaging about 3.5 million total reads per sample. After sorted cells were lysed in RLT buffer, RNA was extracted with DNase-treated RNeasy Micro or Mini kits, with the choice depending on cell number. To prevent cross-contamination, every cell subset was processed on its own, while patient and healthy donor samples were processed together. TCRB sequences were amplified from cDNA with the immunoSEQ multiplex PCR, producing 87-bp fragments spanning the CDR3 region. Sequencing of the amplicons was done on the Illumina HiSeq platform. The original methods were these. Synthetic template baselines were used to correct PCR bias computationally, reads within Hamming distance 2 were collapsed, and singletons that could not be merged were discarded. Reads were aligned against IMGT to assign V, D and J genes, CDR3 length and insertions or deletions at six rearrangement sites. Clonotype counts were normalized to sorted cell number within each subset before computing true diversity and Gini coefficients with the tcR R package. The overlap coefficient, calculated on TCRB nucleotide sequences, was used to quantify repertoire sharing. TCRdb provides this immuneACCESS table in a form limited to in-frame rearrangements. Some clones are lacking; in checked studies, under half of them reflect an unresolved V gene, and why the rest are absent is not known. V and J calls and clone size follow that table, whereas D and trimming were derived from the DNA. Here the sample has about 160,000 clones; 6.5% to 10% occur a single time. The ten top clones hold around 0.5% of the sample.

Each donor gave one peripheral blood draw, averaging approximately 110 mL, which was collected into heparinised tubes. A BD FACSAria II and a panel including CD45RO, CCR7, CD25, CD127, CD95 and CD27 were used to sort naive, central memory, regulatory and stem cell-like memory CD4+ T cells. All sorted populations exceeded 95% purity. Right away, PBMCs were isolated by Lymphoprep density gradient centrifugation and were stained directly, with no culture step. So that batch effects would be minimized, each experiment stained and sorted samples in pairs, pairing one healthy donor with one patient. Here the chain combines TRBV5-4 and TRBJ1-1; TRBD1 lines up with 9 middle nucleotides. The clonotype was recovered from a woman under 30 with type 1 diabetes. The sample consisted of central memory CD4+ T cells from blood. The base sequence is TGTGCCAGCAACAGGGGGCTAAACACTGAAGCTTTCTTT. Translated, it reads CASNRGLNTEAFF.